A single sample is the source of the 3 T cell receptor beta chains below, sequenced in a study of blood T cell repertoires in COVID-19. Profiled with immunoSEQ multiplex PCR; TCRdb holds only in-frame clones, not every one. The table includes about 190,000 clones, under 85% detected once. Sequencing was done on a sample of peripheral blood. The receptor set was obtained from a man in his 60s with active or convalescent COVID-19.

This clone has only one observation. CDR3 region: CASSHGANYGYTF. In DNA form, the CDR3 reads TGCGCCAGCTCCCATGGAGCTAACTATGGCTACACCTTC. This chain joins TRBV5-1 and TRBJ1-2, with D uncertain. From germline, CDR1 is SGHRS and CDR2 YFSETQ. V was shortened by 7 bases and J by 0 bases, with 10 bases between the two germline ends. This CDR3 is built from 13 residues. The variable domain in full, completed from reference TRBV5-1 and TRBJ1-2, reads KAGVTQTPRYLIKTRGQQVTLSCSPISGHRSVSWYQQTPGQGLQFLFEYFSETQRNKGNFPGRFSGRQFSNSRSEMNVSTLELGDSALYLCASSHGANYGYTFGSGTRLTVV.

The V gene is TRBV29-1, the J gene TRBJ1-2; 9 nucleotides line up with TRBD1. Germline lookup yields CDR1 SQVTM and CDR2 ANQGSEA. This CDR3 is built from 12 residues. J was trimmed by 3 bases and V by 7 bases; bases with no gene match: 3. This CDR3 is CSARQGDYGYTF. CDR3 coding DNA: TGCAGCGCCCGACAGGGGGACTATGGCTACACCTTC.

A single count supports this clone. The chain joins TRBV13 to TRBJ2-5; 14 nucleotides match TRBD2. V lost 2 bases, J lost 5 bases, and 10 bases stayed unmatched. The CDR3 totals 18 residues. Germline V gene lookup returns CDR1 PRHDT and CDR2 FYEKMQ (reference sequence). This CDR3 reads CASSLILGTSGSGETQYF. Written as DNA, the CDR3 is TGTGCCAGCAGCTTAATTCTTGGGACTAGCGGGAGCGGGGAGACCCAGTACTTC.